This T cell receptor (beta chain) was retrieved from a study of T cells in Graves' hyperthyroidism and ophthalmopathy (dated by TCRdb to the late 2010s). Background on the whole study: Peripheral blood was collected at initial diagnosis, before any treatment. A discovery cohort of fewer than 110 patients, about 43 with Graves' ophthalmopathy and more than 55 with stable Graves' hyperthyroidism, was used to find distinguishing TCR V-J signatures. In addition, the study compared T-cell repertoires in thyroid tissue and in blood from over 5 Graves' hyperthyroidism patients. After sampling, hyperthyroidism patients received methimazole starting at 30 mg daily, and ophthalmopathy patients received high-dose intravenous methylprednisolone. Prospective prediction of ophthalmopathy was tested in an independent validation cohort consisting of 18 hyperthyroidism patients and about 17 patients who later progressed to ophthalmopathy. The 100 or so discovery patients were randomly divided into training and test sets at a 7:3 ratio. The paper reports TCR Vbeta CDR3 sequencing of approximately 130 peripheral blood samples: some 44 ophthalmopathy, fewer than 80 hyperthyroidism and about 17 progressor patients. Results the study describes overall, beyond this receptor: Ophthalmopathy was separated from stable hyperthyroidism by a 13 V-J signature model, with just over 85% sensitivity and approximately 84% specificity obtained in cross-validation and 80%/75% obtained in testing. During validation, the model predicted progression to ophthalmopathy a median of around 6 months ahead of onset, with around 71% sensitivity and 72% to 80% specificity. Sample size was not statistically predetermined, and investigators were not blinded to group allocation. Most expanded thyroid clonotypes (frequency above 0.001) were also detected in blood, suggesting blood repertoires may reflect thyroid immune responses.

Reading from cysteine to phenylalanine, the CDR3 counts 12 amino acids. The CDR3 DNA has 36 bases and is translated from base 1. Via the germline V gene, CDR1 is MDHEN and CDR2 SYDVKM. V lost 5 bases and J lost 6 bases; the stretch between them is 8 bases long. Ophthalmopathy patients had moderately to severely active disease, with a Clinical Activity Score of 3 or more, a NOSPECS grade of 4 or more, and a disease duration of less than 3 months. Any patient with an uncontrolled infection, another autoimmune disease, pregnancy or lactation was excluded. Diagnoses relied on clinical symptoms, serum thyroxine and TRAb, thyroid ultrasound and orbital computed tomography. PBMCs were isolated from 7.5 to 10 ml of fresh peripheral blood by Ficoll-Paque density gradient centrifugation. Total RNA was extracted using Trizol reagent, and RNA quality was assessed on an Agilent 2100 Bioanalyzer. This clonotype was found many times. Its cognate antigen has yet to be identified. Nothing much larger sits one base from this clone, and base qualities are not available.

TCR beta CDR3 regions were amplified from RNA transcripts. A first-round RT-PCR of the TCR CDR3 used the HTBI primer set with the Qiagen OneStep RT-PCR kit. A second multiplex PCR round built the libraries, followed by size selection and purification. Sequencing of the libraries was done on an Illumina HiSeq2000 using paired-end 100 bp reads. The paper's data handling went like this. SOAPnuke was used to process the raw data, removing reads that contained adapters or uncalled bases, had a mean Phred below 15, or lacked an exact match to the constant primer or identifier. High-quality paired reads were merged using COPE v1.2.5, and each unique nucleotide sequence was defined as a clonotype. MiTCR v1.1 was used to align clonotypes to the IMGT TRBV, TRBD and TRBJ reference segments. Only V-J combinations with frequency above 0.0001, covering 99.2% of repertoires, were analysed. The TCS score was defined as F50 (clonal expansion) divided by E x V (chaos), with BLOSUM62-based TCRdist calculated between CDR3 peptides within each V-J. Welch's t-statistics and random forest reduced fewer than 550 V-J features to fewer than 15, which were used in a naive Bayes classifier (R e1071). TCRdb ran its own pipeline on the public reads, namely fastp trimming at Q25 and MiXCR clone calling, and kept in-frame beta chains. A single entry per CDR3 protein holds the most common genes and DNA from its merged rows. These V and J calls are TCRdb output, not the study's own analysis. The sample includes approximately 350,000 distinct CDR3 sequences, with roughly 15% observed a single time. The ten biggest clones cover roughly a fifth of the sample.

The sample consisted of blood. The TCR comes from a woman aged 55 to 70 with Graves' ophthalmopathy. This chain is built from TRBV28 and TRBJ2-1, with no D gene named confidently. The CDR3 region reads CASSLSTNEQFF. Read as DNA, the sequence is TGTGCCAGCAGTCTCTCTACCAATGAGCAGTTCTTC.